The source of this T cell receptor beta chain is a study of neoadjuvant anti-PD-1 for oral cavity cancer. This clone was picked up a small number of times. V lost 3 bases to trimming and J lost 3 bases, with 6 bases between them. The CDR3 is 12 amino acids. Germline V gene sequence: CDR1 LNHDA, CDR2 SQIVND (reference sequence). Measured with immunoSEQ multiplex PCR; TCRdb has only the in-frame clones, and not every one. The sample contains 72,000 or so clones, 80% to 90% of which appear only once. Time point defined: after neoadjuvant nivolumab, at surgical resection. This TCR came from a person aged 35-79 years with oral cavity squamous cell carcinoma. The sample here was PBMCs, taken after nivolumab (anti-PD-1) treatment. The chain links TRBV19 to TRBJ2-7, with D possibly being TRBD1 (5 bases). DNA for the CDR3: TGTGCCAGTAGTATTGACAGCTACGAGCAGTACTTC. Translating it yields CASSIDSYEQYF.